The source of this T cell receptor (beta chain) is a study of metastatic and nonmetastatic thyroid tumors. Study summary: Patients with malignant and benign thyroid disease provided blood and tumor or nodule tissue, whose repertoires were compared.

Patients underwent thyroid surgery, and none had received any treatment before it. Germline V gene data show CDR1 as LNHDA and CDR2 as SQIVND (reference sequence). This CDR3 region has 15 residues. The V gene lost 7 bases and the J gene lost 3 bases, with 13 bases spanning the gap. In this sample, this clone turned up many times. In the authors' workflow: Between-group CDR3 differences, defined by clinicopathological status, yielded a distant-metastasis classifier for papillary thyroid cancer. TCRdb re-called the PCR reads via MiXCR. These V and J calls are TCRdb output, not the study's own analysis. This table holds about 93,000 clones, 8.6% found once.

This sequence was found in a female donor with papillary thyroid cancer or a benign thyroid nodule (not recorded which). Some clones in this sample may be carry-over from other donors' samples. Input material: blood. This rearrangement joins TRBV19 to TRBJ1-6; D not resolved. Here the CDR3 reads CASKRTENYNSPLHF. CDR3 sequence (DNA): TGTGCCAGTAAGAGAACAGAGAACTATAATTCACCCCTCCACTTT.